What follows is one T cell receptor (beta chain) and its context. This record comes from a study of blood T cell repertoires in COVID-19. For the study at large: Specimens from acute and convalescent COVID-19 originated in the United States, Italy and Spain. T cells, B-cell-depleted T cells, or PBMCs provided the cDNA or gDNA that served as material.

In the original workflow: Amplifying reference gene primers gave estimates of nucleated cell counts. Only in-frame clones appear in the TCRdb table, and some are missing; sequencing was by immunoSEQ multiplex PCR. That table is the source of V, J and clone size, and D and trimming were worked out from the DNA. This table has some 280,000 clones, approximately 89% appearing once. Germline V gene lookup returns CDR1 SGHTA and CDR2 FQGNSA. V lost 0 bases and J lost 4, with 7 bases in between. The CDR3 runs to 14 residues. The source of this sequence is a woman in her sixties or seventies with acute or convalescent COVID-19. The V call is TRBV7-2, the J call TRBJ2-4; no firm D call. Sequencing was performed on peripheral blood. CDR3 in amino acids: CASSLAPGKNIQYF. The CDR3 DNA follows: TGTGCCAGCAGCTTAGCCCCCGGTAAAAACATTCAGTACTTC.